The clone carrying this TCR beta chain has only a few counts. TCRdb analysed the PCR reads with MiXCR anew, one entry per CDR3 protein. Among just over 15,000 distinct CDR3 sequences, roughly 54% were seen once, and the ten largest hold roughly 35%. The germline V gene has CDR1 MDHEN and CDR2 SYDVKM. CDR3 length: 13 residues. These data originate in a study of tumor-infiltrating lymphocytes in oesophageal squamous cell carcinoma. J is TRBJ2-7 and V is TRBV28, with D possibly being TRBD2 (5 bases). The tail of the sequence fits TRBJ2-5 better, so the J call may be wrong. Material: esophageal tumor tissue. The clonotype comes from a female donor with esophageal squamous cell carcinoma. CDR3 region: CASSSGSQETQYF. The CDR3 nucleotides are TGTGCCAGCAGTTCGGGATCCCAAGAGACCCAGTACTTC.